The following is a T cell receptor (beta chain) sequence with its context. Trimming stripped 4 bases from V and 5 bases from J, with 8 bases between. CDR3 size: 13 residues. CDR1 ENHRY and CDR2 SYGVKD come from the germline V gene. The data are from a study of pediatric ulcerative colitis. Across the study: Most patients had pancolitis, and two had left-sided colitis.

TCRdb keeps only in-frame clones here, not all; method: immunoSEQ multiplex PCR. The data contain over 45,000 clones, about four fifths of them singletons. The rectum was sampled with one to two pinch biopsies at colonoscopy. The rearrangement uses TRBV10-3 and TRBJ2-2, with D unclear. The material sequenced was gut tissue. The TCR sequence derives from a girl aged 10-17 years with moderate ulcerative colitis. This CDR3 is CAISARATGELFF. The CDR3 DNA reads TGTGCCATCAGTGCTAGGGCGACCGGGGAGCTGTTTTTT.